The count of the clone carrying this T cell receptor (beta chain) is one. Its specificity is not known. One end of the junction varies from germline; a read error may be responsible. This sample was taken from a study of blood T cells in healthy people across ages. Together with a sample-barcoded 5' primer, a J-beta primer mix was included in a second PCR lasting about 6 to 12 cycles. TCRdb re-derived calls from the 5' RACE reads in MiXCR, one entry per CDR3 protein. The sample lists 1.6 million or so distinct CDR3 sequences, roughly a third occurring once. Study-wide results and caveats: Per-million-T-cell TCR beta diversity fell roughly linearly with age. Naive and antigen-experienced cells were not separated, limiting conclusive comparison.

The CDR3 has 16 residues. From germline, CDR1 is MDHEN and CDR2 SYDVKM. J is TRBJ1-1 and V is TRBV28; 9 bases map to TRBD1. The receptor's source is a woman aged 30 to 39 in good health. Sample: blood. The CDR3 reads CASSSRDRAMNAEAFF. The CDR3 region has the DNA TGTGCCAGCAGTTCCCGGGACAGGGCGATGAACGCTGAAGCTTTCTTT.